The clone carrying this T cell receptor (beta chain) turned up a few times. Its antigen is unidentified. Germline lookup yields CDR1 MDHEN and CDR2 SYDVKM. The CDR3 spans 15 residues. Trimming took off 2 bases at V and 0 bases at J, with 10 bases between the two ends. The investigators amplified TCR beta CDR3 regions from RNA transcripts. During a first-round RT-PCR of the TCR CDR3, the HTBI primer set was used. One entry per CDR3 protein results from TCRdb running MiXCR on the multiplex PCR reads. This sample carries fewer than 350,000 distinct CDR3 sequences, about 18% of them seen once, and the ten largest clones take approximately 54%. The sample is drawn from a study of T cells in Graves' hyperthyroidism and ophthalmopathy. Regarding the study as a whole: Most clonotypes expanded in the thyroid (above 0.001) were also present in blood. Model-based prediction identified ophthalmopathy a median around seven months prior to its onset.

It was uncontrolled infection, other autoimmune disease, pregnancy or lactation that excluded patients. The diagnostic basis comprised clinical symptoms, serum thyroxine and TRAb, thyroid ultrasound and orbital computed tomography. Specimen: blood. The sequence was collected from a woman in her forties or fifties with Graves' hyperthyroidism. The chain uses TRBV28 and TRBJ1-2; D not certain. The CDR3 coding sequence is TGTGCCAGCAGTTTAGGCCTGATCGCTAACTATGGCTACACCTTC. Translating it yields CASSLGLIANYGYTF.